The T cell receptor (beta chain) described here comes from a study of CD8 T cells in Susac syndrome. In blood CD8+ and CD4+ T cells, TCR beta underwent sequencing. The ends were cut back, 1 base at V and 3 bases at J, with 4 bases in the middle. CDR3 size: 12 residues. The germline V gene has CDR1 SGHDN and CDR2 FVKESK. cDNA came from about 0.51 to 1 ug RNA primed by random hexamers. From the immunoSEQ multiplex PCR reads, TCRdb called clonotypes with MiXCR, one entry per CDR3 protein. The sample yields 100,000 to 150,000 distinct CDR3 sequences, around 96% seen once. The receptor was isolated from a human donor in good health. The V gene is TRBV14, the J gene TRBJ2-7; D is unclear. The source material was CD4+ T cells from PBMCs. The CDR3 DNA reads as TGTGCCAGCAGCCAAGCCCGCTACGAGCAGTACTTC. Translating it yields CASSQARYEQYF.